This T cell receptor (beta chain) was observed in a study of stem cell transplantation in POMP-related autoinflammatory disease. On the study more broadly: The study hypothesized thymoproteasome defects skew the TRB repertoire via impaired CD8+ selection. Pre-transplant patients had naive-skewed CD4+ T cells and few CD8+ T cells. Study-wide findings and caveats: In PRAID patients, the number of distinct TRB V-J gene pairings was restricted. In patients with PRAID, every analyzed T-cell subset tended to show lower diversity and higher clonality.

Some clones are missing from TCRdb's copy, which holds only in-frame ones; the method was immunoSEQ multiplex PCR. Of 8,000 to 10,000 clones listed, 80% to 95% are singletons. Details on this clone: Its matching antigen is unknown.

V shed 5 bases and J shed 3 bases, with 14 bases lying between them. Germline CDR1 and CDR2: MDHEN and SYDVKM. This CDR3 has 15 amino acids. Prominent immunodeficiency with autoinflammation defined PRAID. The sequencing used CD8+ T cells from PBMCs, collected before stem cell transplantation. The V call is TRBV28, the J call TRBJ1-5; possible D gene TRBD1, 6 bases. The source of this sequence is a human donor with POMP-related autoinflammation and immune dysregulation (PRAID). The CDR3 loop reads CASSPRGGLNQPQHF. DNA for the CDR3: TGTGCCAGCAGTCCCCGAGGGGGACTCAATCAGCCCCAGCATTTT. The entire variable domain, with the rest obtained from reference TRBV28 and TRBJ1-5, is as follows: DVKVTQSSRYLVKRTGEKVFLECVQDMDHENMFWYRQDPGLGLRLIYFSYDVKMKEKGDIPEGYSVSREKKERFSLILESASTNQTSMYLCASSPRGGLNQPQHFGDGTRLSIL.